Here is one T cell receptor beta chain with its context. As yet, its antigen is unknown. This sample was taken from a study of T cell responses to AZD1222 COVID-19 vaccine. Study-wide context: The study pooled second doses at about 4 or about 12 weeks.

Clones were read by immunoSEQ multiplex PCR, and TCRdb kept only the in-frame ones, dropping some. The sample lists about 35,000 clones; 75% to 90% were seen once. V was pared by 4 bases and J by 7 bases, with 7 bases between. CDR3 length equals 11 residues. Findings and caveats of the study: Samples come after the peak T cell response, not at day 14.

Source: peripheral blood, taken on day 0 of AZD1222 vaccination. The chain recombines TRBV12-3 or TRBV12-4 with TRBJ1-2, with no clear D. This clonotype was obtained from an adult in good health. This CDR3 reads CASSWGSGYTF. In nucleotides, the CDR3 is TGTGCCAGCAGTTGGGGTTCTGGCTACACCTTC.